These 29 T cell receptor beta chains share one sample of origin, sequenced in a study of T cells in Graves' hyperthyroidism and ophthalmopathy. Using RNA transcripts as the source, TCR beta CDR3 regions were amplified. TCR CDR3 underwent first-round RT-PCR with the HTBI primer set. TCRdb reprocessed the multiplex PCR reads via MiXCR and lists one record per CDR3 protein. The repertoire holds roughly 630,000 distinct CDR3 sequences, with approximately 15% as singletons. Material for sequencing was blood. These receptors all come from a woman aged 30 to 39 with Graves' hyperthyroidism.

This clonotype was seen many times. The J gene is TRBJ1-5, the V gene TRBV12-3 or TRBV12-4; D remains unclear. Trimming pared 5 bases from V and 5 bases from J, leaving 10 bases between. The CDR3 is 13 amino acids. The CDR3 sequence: CASSGARDQPQHF. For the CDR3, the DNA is TGTGCCAGCAGTGGCGCAAGGGATCAGCCCCAGCATTTT.

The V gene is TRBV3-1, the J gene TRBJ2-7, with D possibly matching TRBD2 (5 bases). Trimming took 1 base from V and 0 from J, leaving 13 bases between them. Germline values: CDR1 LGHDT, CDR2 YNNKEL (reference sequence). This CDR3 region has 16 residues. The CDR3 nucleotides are TGTGCCAGCAGCCAAGTCGTTGCGGGCCTCTCCTACGAGCAGTACTTC. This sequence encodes CASSQVVAGLSYEQYF.

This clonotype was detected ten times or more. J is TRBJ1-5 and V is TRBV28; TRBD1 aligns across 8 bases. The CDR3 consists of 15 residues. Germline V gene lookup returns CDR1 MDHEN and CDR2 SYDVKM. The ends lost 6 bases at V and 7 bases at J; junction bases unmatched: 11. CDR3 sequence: CASSFDTGGWQPQHF. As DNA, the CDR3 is TGTGCCAGCAGCTTCGACACAGGGGGATGGCAGCCCCAGCATTTT.

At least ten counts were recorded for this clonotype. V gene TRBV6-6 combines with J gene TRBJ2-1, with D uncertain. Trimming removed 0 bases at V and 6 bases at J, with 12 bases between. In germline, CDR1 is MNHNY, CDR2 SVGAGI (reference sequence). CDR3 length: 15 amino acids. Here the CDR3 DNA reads TGTGCCAGCAGTTACTCTTATCATGATGCCAATGAGCAGTTCTTC. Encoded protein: CASSYSYHDANEQFF.

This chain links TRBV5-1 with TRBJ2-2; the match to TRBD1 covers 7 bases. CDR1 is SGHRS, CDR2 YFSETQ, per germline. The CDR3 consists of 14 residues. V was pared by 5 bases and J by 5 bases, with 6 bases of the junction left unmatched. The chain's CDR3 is CASSYQGDTGELFF. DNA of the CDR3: TGCGCCAGCAGTTACCAGGGGGATACCGGGGAGCTGTTTTTT. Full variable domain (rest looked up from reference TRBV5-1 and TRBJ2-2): KAGVTQTPRYLIKTRGQQVTLSCSPISGHRSVSWYQQTPGQGLQFLFEYFSETQRNKGNFPGRFSGRQFSNSRSEMNVSTLELGDSALYLCASSYQGDTGELFFGEGSRLTVL.

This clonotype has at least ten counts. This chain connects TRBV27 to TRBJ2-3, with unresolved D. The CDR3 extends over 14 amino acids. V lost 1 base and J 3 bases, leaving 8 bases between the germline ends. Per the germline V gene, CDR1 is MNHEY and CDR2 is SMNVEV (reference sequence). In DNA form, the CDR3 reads TGTGCCAGCAGTTTATATGTGGAAACAGATACGCAGTATTTT. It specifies CASSLYVETDTQYF.

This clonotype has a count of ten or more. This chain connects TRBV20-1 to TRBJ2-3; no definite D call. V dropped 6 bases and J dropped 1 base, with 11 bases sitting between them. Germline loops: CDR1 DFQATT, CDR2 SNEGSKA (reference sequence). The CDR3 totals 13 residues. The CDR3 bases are TGCAGTGCGCAAAGAGGTGGCACAGATACGCAGTATTTT. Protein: CSAQRGGTDTQYF.

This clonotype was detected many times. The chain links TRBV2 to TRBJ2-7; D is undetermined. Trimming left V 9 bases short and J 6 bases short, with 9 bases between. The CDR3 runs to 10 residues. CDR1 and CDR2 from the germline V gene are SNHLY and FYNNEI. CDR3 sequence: CASVGSEQYF. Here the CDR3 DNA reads TGTGCCAGTGTTGGGTCCGAGCAGTACTTC.

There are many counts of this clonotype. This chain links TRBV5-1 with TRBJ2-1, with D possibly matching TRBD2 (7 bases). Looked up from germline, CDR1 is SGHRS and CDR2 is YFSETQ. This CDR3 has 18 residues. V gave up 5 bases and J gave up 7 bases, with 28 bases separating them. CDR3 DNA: TGCGCCAGCAGTTCCCAGGGGATTCCGCCCTCGGGGGGAAATGAGCAGTTCTTC. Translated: CASSSQGIPPSGGNEQFF.

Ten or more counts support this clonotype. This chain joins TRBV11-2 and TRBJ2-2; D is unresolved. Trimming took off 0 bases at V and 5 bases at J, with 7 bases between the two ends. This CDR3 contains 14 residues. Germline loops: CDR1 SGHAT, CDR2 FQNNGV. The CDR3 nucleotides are TGTGCCAGCAGCTTAGATAGCACGACCGGGGAGCTGTTTTTT. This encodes CASSLDSTTGELFF. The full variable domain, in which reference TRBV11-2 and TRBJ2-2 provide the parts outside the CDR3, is EAGVAQSPRYKIIEKRQSVAFWCNPISGHATLYWYQQILGQGPKLLIQFQNNGVVDDSQLPKDRFSAERLKGVDSTLKIQPAKLEDSAVYLCASSLDSTTGELFFGEGSRLTVL.

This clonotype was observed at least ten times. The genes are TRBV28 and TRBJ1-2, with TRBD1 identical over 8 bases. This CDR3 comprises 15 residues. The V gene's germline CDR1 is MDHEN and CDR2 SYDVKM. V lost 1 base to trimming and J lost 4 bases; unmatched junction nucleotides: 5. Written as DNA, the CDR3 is TGTGCCAGCAGTTTATCGGACAGGGTAATCTATGGCTACACCTTC. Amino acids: CASSLSDRVIYGYTF.

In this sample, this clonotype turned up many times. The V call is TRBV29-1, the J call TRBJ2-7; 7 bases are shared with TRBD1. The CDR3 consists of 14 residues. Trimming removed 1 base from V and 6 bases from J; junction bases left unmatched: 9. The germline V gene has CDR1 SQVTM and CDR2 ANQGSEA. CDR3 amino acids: CSVEVTGVGGEQYF. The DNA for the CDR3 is TGCAGCGTTGAAGTAACAGGGGTGGGCGGCGAGCAGTACTTC.

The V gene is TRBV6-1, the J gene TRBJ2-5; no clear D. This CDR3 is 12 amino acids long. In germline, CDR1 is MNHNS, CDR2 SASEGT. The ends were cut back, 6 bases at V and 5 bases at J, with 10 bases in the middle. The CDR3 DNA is TGTGCCAGCAGCCGCCTTCGGGAGACCCAGTACTTC. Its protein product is CASSRLRETQYF.

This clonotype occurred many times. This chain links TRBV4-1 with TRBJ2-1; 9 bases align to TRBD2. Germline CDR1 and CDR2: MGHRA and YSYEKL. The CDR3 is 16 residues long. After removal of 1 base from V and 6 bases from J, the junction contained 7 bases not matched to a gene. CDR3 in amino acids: CASSQVAGAIGNEQFF. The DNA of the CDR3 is TGCGCCAGCAGCCAAGTAGCGGGAGCTATAGGCAATGAGCAGTTCTTC.

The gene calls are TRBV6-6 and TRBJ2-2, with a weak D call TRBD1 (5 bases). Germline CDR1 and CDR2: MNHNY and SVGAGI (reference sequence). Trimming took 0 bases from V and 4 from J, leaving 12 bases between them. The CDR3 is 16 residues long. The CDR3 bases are TGTGCCAGCAGTTACTCAGGGGCAAGGAGCACCGGGGAGCTGTTTTTT. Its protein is CASSYSGARSTGELFF.

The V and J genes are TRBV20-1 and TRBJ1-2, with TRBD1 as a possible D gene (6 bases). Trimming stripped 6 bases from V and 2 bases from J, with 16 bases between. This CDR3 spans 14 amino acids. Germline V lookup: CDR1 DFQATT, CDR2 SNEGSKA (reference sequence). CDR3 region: CSATRTARNYGYTF. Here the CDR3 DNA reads TGCAGTGCCACCAGGACAGCGCGGAACTATGGCTACACCTTC.

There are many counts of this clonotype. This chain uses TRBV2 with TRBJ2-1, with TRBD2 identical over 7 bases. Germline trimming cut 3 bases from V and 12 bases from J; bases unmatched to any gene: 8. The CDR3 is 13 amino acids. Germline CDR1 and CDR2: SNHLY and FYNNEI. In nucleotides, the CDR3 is TGTGCCAGCAGTGAGCTGGCGGGAGACGTGCAGTTCTTC. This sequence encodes CASSELAGDVQFF.

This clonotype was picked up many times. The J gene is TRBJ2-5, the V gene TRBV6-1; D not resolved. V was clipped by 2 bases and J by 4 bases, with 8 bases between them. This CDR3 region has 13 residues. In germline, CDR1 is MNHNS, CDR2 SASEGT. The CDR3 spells CASSEQWRETQYF. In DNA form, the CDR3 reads TGTGCCAGCAGTGAACAGTGGAGAGAGACCCAGTACTTC.

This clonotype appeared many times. CDR3 in DNA: TGCGCCAGCAGCTTCGGCCAGGGCTACAATGAGCAGTTCTTC. It codes for CASSFGQGYNEQFF. The chain couples TRBV5-1 to TRBJ2-1, with D tentatively TRBD1 (5 bases). This CDR3 contains 14 residues. V lost 2 bases to trimming and J lost 3 bases, with 9 bases between them. Germline assignment: CDR1 SGHRS and CDR2 YFSETQ.

CDR3 amino acids: CASSFGRSDYGYTF. Written as DNA, the CDR3 is TGTGCCAGCAGTTTCGGCAGATCCGACTATGGCTACACCTTC. The rearrangement uses TRBV12-3 or TRBV12-4 and TRBJ1-2, with D hard to call. This CDR3 is built from 14 residues. The V end was cut by 3 bases, the J end by 3 bases, with 11 bases between.

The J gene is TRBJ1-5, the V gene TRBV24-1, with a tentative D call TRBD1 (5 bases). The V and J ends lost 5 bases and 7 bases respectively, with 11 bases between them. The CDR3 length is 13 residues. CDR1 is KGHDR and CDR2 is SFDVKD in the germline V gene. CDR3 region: CATSVGGSQPQHF. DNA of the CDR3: TGTGCCACCAGTGTTGGGGGATCACAGCCCCAGCATTTT.

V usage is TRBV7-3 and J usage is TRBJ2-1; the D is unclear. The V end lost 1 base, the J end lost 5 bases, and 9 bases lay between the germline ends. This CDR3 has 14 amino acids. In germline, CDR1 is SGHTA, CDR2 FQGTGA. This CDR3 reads CASSLNVDHNEQFF. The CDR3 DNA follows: TGTGCCAGCAGCTTAAATGTTGATCACAATGAGCAGTTCTTC.

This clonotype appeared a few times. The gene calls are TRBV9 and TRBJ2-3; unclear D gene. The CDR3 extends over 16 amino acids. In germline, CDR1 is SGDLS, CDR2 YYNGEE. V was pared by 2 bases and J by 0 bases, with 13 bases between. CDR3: CASSVSSYVSTDTQYF. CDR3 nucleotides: TGTGCCAGCAGCGTCTCTTCTTACGTAAGCACAGATACGCAGTATTTT.

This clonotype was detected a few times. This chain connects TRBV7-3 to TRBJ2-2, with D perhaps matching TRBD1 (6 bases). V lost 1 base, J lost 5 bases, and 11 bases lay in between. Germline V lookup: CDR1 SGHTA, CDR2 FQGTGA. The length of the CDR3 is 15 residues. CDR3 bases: TGTGCCAGCAGCTTAAAGGCAGGGGTAACCGGGGAGCTGTTTTTT. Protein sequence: CASSLKAGVTGELFF.

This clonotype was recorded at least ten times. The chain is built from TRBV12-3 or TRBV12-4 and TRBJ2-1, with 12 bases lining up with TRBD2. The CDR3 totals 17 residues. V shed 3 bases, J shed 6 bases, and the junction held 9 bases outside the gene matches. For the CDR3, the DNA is TGTGCCAGCAGTTTCGGACTAGCGGGAACTCCGTTCAATGAGCAGTTCTTC. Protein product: CASSFGLAGTPFNEQFF.

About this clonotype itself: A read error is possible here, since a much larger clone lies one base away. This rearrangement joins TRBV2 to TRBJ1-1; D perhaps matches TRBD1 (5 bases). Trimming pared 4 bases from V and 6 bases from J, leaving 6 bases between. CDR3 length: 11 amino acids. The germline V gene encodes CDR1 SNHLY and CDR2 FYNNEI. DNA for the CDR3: TGTGCCAGCAGTGGGGGGGCTGAAGCTTTCTTT. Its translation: CASSGGAEAFF.

Here the CDR3 reads CASSEGDSLSNQPQHF. The DNA of the CDR3 is TGTGCCAGCAGTGAAGGGGACAGCCTCTCCAATCAGCCCCAGCATTTT. This rearrangement joins TRBV27 to TRBJ1-5; the match to TRBD1 covers 7 bases. The CDR3 extends over 16 amino acids. Per the germline V gene, CDR1 is MNHEY and CDR2 is SMNVEV (reference sequence). With V trimmed by 5 bases and J by 3 bases, 10 bases remained unmatched.

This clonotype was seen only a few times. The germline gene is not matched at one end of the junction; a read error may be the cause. In DNA form, the CDR3 reads TGTGCCACCAGCAGAGCGGCGGGAGGGCCCCCAGATGCGCAGTATTTT. This gives the protein CATSRAAGGPPDAQYF. The rearrangement uses TRBV15 and TRBJ2-3, with 9 bases aligning to TRBD2. Germline V CDR1 and CDR2: LNHNV, YYDKDF (reference sequence). This CDR3 has 16 residues.

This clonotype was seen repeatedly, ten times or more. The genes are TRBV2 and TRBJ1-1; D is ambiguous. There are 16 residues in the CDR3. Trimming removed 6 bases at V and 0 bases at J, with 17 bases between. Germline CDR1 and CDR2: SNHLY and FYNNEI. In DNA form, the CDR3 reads TGTGCCAGCAGCTATCCCCATGGAGGCCTGAACACTGAAGCTTTCTTT. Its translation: CASSYPHGGLNTEAFF.